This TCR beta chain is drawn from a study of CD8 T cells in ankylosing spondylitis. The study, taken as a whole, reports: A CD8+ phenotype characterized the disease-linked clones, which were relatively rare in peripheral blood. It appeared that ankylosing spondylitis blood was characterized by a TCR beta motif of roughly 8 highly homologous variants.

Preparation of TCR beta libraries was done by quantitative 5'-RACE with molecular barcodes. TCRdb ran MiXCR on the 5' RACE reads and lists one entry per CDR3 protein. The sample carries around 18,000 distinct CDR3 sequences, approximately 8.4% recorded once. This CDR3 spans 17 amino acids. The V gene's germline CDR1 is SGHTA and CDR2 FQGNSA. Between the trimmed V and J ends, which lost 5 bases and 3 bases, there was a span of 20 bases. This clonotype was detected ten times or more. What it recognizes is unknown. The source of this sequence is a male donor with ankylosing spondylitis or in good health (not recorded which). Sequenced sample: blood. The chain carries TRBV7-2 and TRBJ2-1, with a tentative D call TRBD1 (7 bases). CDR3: CASSQETGRTLYNEQFF. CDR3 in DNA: TGTGCCAGCAGCCAGGAGACAGGGAGGACGCTCTACAATGAGCAGTTCTTC. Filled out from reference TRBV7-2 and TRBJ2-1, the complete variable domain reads GAGVSQSPSNKVTEKGKDVELRCDPISGHTALYWYRQSLGQGLEFLIYFQGNSAPDKSGLPSDRFSAERTGGSVSTLTIQRTQQEDSAVYLCASSQETGRTLYNEQFFGPGTRLTVL.